This T cell receptor (beta chain) emerged from a study of PD-1 blockade in classical Hodgkin lymphoma. Turning to this clone: What it recognizes is unknown.

Clones were sequenced by immunoSEQ multiplex PCR, and TCRdb holds only the in-frame ones, with some missing. Of roughly 18,000 clones in the sample, about three quarters are singletons; the top ten hold about 2.2%. The time point was: cycle 4 day 1 (C4D1), after 6 weeks of nivolumab. All trial patients relapsed after autologous stem cell transplantation. Magnetic negative selection purified CD4+ T cells from thawed PBMCs. Broader study findings: CD4+ TCR diversity, unlike CD8+, climbed significantly by C4D1.

The CDR3 contains 18 residues. Germline loops: CDR1 SGHAT, CDR2 FQDESV (reference sequence). Trimming pared 0 bases from V and 2 bases from J, leaving 19 bases between. The TCR comes from a human donor with classical Hodgkin lymphoma. The V gene is TRBV11-1, the J gene TRBJ1-2; unclear D gene. This sample comprised CD4+ T cells from blood, obtained before the fourth cycle of nivolumab. CDR3 nucleotides: TGTGCCAGCAGCTTAGCGGGGAGCGAACTCAAAGGCAACTATGGCTACACCTTC. Its translation: CASSLAGSELKGNYGYTF.